A selection of T cell receptor beta chains follows, all from one sample in a study of CD8+ T cells in alopecia areata. Using immunoSEQ multiplex PCR, the repertoire was profiled, and TCRdb retains in-frame clones only, with some absent. The sample records 80,000 to 100,000 clones, 44% being singletons. Sequenced material: CD8+ T cells sorted from blood, taken at week 24, from a patient treated with tofacitinib. The receptors were gathered from a human donor with alopecia areata. The conserved cysteine and the conserved F or W are not part of the CDR3 here.

>TRBV7-8|TRBJ1-5
ASSQGTGTQPQH
>TRBV19|TRBJ2-2
ASTMGREIHTGELF
>TRBV29-1|TRBJ1-1
SVEWSGTEAF
>TRBV4-3|TRBJ2-7
ASSQERAGGRYEQY
>TRBV25-1|TRBJ1-1
ASSESEGGGTEAF
>TRBV4-1|TRBJ2-7
ASSSGTAAYEQY
>TRBV6-1|TRBJ2-5
ASSLRGETQY
>TRBV29-1|TRBJ2-7
SVEDPGAIHPYEQY
>TRBV7-9|TRBJ1-2
ASSPPTGPMYGYT
>TRBV19|TRBJ2-7
ASSTWGQGEQY
>TRBV25-1|TRBJ2-1
ASSTRSEQF
>TRBV25-1|TRBJ2-2
ASSDSPGLTGELF
>TRBV28|TRBJ2-7
ASERDGSSYEQY
>TRBV27|TRBJ2-3
ASSLSSTDTQY
>TRBV14|TRBJ2-7
ASSLGLAGPSYEQY
>TRBV7-9|TRBJ2-3
ASSVIGQPGWTDTQY
>TRBV30|TRBJ1-1
AWSVPGTGDTEAF
>TRBV11-1|TRBJ2-1
ASSPGTRIEQF
>TRBV14|-
ASSQARHQTGYEQY
>TRBV9|TRBJ2-7
ASSAPVRPDEQY
>TRBV9|TRBJ2-3
ASSTRGQSTDTQY
>TRBV6-1|TRBJ2-7
ASGWRDEQY
>TRBV29-1|TRBJ2-1
SVRVYNEQF
>TRBV4-3|TRBJ2-7
ASSPGQGSYEQY
>TRBV10-2|TRBJ2-7
ASGAGTGDPYEQY
>TRBV2|TRBJ2-7
ASSVYLTYEQY
>TRBV13|TRBJ2-7
ASSLVGQGGSYEQY
>TRBV13|TRBJ2-1
ASSKGRVGEQF
>TRBV9|TRBJ1-2
ASSGGSVDYGYT
>TRBV7-2|TRBJ1-1
ASSLVGMNTEAF